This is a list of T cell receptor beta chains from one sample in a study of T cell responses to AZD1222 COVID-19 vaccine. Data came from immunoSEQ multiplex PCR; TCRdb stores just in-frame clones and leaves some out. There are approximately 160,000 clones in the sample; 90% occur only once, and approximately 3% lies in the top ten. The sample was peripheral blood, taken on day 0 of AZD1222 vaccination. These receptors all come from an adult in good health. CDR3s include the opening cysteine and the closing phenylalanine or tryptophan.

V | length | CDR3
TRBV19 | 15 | CASSPTGIGNSPLHF
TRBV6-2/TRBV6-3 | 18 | CASSYSPWRGMSTDTQYF
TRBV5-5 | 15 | CASSTKGGFNEKLFF
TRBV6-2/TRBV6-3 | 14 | CASSPGGPERDYTF
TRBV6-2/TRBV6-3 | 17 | CASSYPLGDRLSYEQYF
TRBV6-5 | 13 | CASSPPKSEAQYF
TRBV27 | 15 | CASSLSVRTNSPLHF
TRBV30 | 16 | CAWSRVPIPPTREQYF
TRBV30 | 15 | CAWSARTNSGNTIYF
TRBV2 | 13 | CAWTWGLYEKLFF
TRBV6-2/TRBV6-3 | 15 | CASSYLGTTKETQYF